These 18 T cell receptor beta chains were sequenced from one sample in a study of T cell clonotyping in hematopoietic cell transplantation. Assay used: immunoSEQ multiplex PCR; TCRdb lists only in-frame clones, some missing. Of about 4,400 clones in the sample, 70% were seen once. Material: PBMCs, obtained 100 days after allogeneic stem cell transplant. Receptors were obtained from a male patient aged 60 to 75 who had an allogeneic stem cell transplant, so the T cells may come from the graft donor. Some clones in this sample may be carry-over from other donors' samples.

The rearrangement uses TRBV7-2 and TRBJ2-7; unclear D gene. This CDR3 spans 14 amino acids. V lost 5 bases and J 0 bases, leaving 11 bases between the germline ends. CDR1 and CDR2 from the germline V gene are SGHTA and FQGNSA. CDR3 nucleotide sequence: TGTGCCAGCAGCCTAAACCCTTACTCCTACGAGCAGTACTTC. It encodes CASSLNPYSYEQYF.

V usage is TRBV4-2 and J usage is TRBJ2-2; 8 bases fit TRBD2. Germline CDR1 is LGHNA and CDR2 is YNFKEQ. This CDR3 is built from 16 residues. With V trimmed by 2 bases and J by 3 bases, 5 bases remained unmatched. As DNA, the CDR3 is TGTGCCAGCAGCCAAAGCGGGAGCGCAGACACCGGGGAGCTGTTTTTT. Its protein is CASSQSGSADTGELFF.

The chain carries TRBV7-6 and TRBJ2-6, with D hard to call. The CDR3 has 16 residues. Per the germline V gene, CDR1 is SGHVS and CDR2 is FNYEAQ. The V end lost 5 bases, the J end lost 0 bases, and 11 bases lay between the germline ends. The CDR3 sequence is CASSPGVYSGANVLTF. In DNA form, the CDR3 reads TGTGCCAGCAGCCCCGGAGTGTACTCTGGGGCCAACGTCCTGACTTTC. Using reference TRBV7-6 and TRBJ2-6 for the parts outside the CDR3, the full variable domain is GAGVSQSPRYKVTKRGQDVALRCDPISGHVSLYWYRQALGQGPEFLTYFNYEAQQDKSGLPNDRFSAERPEGSISTLTIQRTEQRDSAMYRCASSPGVYSGANVLTFGAGSRLTVL.

The V and J genes are TRBV6-7 and TRBJ2-3; no reliable D call. TRBV6-7 is sorted into the ORF group, with uncertain function. The CDR3 has 13 residues. V was shortened by 6 bases and J by 2 bases, with 9 bases between the two germline ends. CDR3 amino acids: CASRASLTDTQYF. DNA for the CDR3: TGTGCCAGCAGAGCTTCACTCACAGATACGCAGTATTTT.

This sequence joins TRBV6-6 and TRBJ2-7; the D gene is possibly TRBD1 (6 bases). Trimming removed 2 bases at V and 3 bases at J, with 8 bases between. The CDR3 covers 13 residues. Germline lookup yields CDR1 MNHNY and CDR2 SVGAGI (reference sequence). CDR3 coding DNA: TGTGCCAGCAGTTACAAGGACAGCTACGAGCAGTACTTC. Residues: CASSYKDSYEQYF.

The chain uses TRBV28 and TRBJ2-7; 10 bases agree with TRBD1. CDR3 length: 12 amino acids. Germline CDR1 MDHEN, CDR2 SYDVKM. Germline trimming cut 8 bases from V and 3 bases from J; bases unmatched to any gene: 1. The CDR3 DNA follows: TGTGCCAGCCGGGACAGGGGCTACGAGCAGTACTTC. Encoded protein: CASRDRGYEQYF. The whole variable domain, remainder taken from reference TRBV28 and TRBJ2-7, is DVKVTQSSRYLVKRTGEKVFLECVQDMDHENMFWYRQDPGLGLRLIYFSYDVKMKEKGDIPEGYSVSREKKERFSLILESASTNQTSMYLCASRDRGYEQYFGPGTRLTVT.

The rearrangement uses TRBV27 and TRBJ2-7, with a weak D call TRBD2 (5 bases). Trimming shortened V by 5 bases and J by 3 bases, and 14 bases separated the two germline ends. Germline values: CDR1 MNHEY, CDR2 SMNVEV (reference sequence). The CDR3 spans 14 residues. The DNA of the CDR3 is TGTGCCAGCAGTCCGGGAACTAGTGGCTACGAGCAGTACTTC. This encodes CASSPGTSGYEQYF.

The rearrangement joins TRBV4-3 to TRBJ1-4, with a possible D match to TRBD1 (5 bases). CDR1 and CDR2 from the germline V gene are LGHNA and YSLEER. V lost 0 bases, J lost 8 bases, and 19 bases lay in between. CDR3 size: 17 residues. The CDR3: CASSQDVGLGGMEKLFF. Written as DNA, the CDR3 is TGCGCCAGCAGCCAAGATGTGGGTCTGGGGGGAATGGAAAAACTGTTTTTT.

In nucleotides, the CDR3 is TGTGCCAGCAGTGAAGCGCTGGGCCAGGGGAGAGAGACCCAGTACTTC. This sequence encodes CASSEALGQGRETQYF. The V gene is TRBV6-1, the J gene TRBJ2-5, with D possibly being TRBD1 (6 bases). The germline gives CDR1 MNHNS, CDR2 SASEGT. The CDR3 consists of 16 residues. Deletions cut 0 bases from V and 4 bases from J, with 15 bases between.

The rearrangement links TRBV18 to TRBJ2-1, with TRBD1 matching over 9 bases. The CDR3 sequence is 15 residues long. Germline lookup yields CDR1 KGHSH and CDR2 LQKENI. V shed 2 bases and J 4 bases; nucleotides not matched to a gene: 3. CDR3 region: CASSPWGQGYNEQFF. CDR3 sequence (DNA): TGTGCCAGCTCACCATGGGGACAGGGTTACAATGAGCAGTTCTTC.

The chain employs TRBV6-1 and TRBJ2-2, with D possibly matching TRBD1 (5 bases). V gave up 6 bases and J gave up 6 bases, with 8 bases separating them. The CDR3 has 12 residues. Per the germline V gene, CDR1 is MNHNS and CDR2 is SASEGT. The CDR3 bases are TGTGCCAGCAGCAGGGTCGCCGGGGAGCTGTTTTTT. Amino acid sequence: CASSRVAGELFF.

This clone was found a few times. The chain has TRBV7-9 and TRBJ2-2; D may be TRBD2 (5 bases). Trimming removed 8 bases at V and 7 bases at J, with 17 bases between. The CDR3 has 14 residues. Germline V gives CDR1 SEHNR, CDR2 FQNEAQ (reference sequence). Here the CDR3 DNA reads TGTGCCAGCCGCCCGGGAAGGGAGTTCGGGGAGCTGTTTTTT. Amino acids: CASRPGREFGELFF.

As regards this clone: A junction end diverges from the germline sequence, so it may reflect a read error. J is TRBJ2-7 and V is TRBV7-3, with 7 bases fitting TRBD1. The CDR3 has 16 residues. Germline V gene data show CDR1 as SGHTA and CDR2 as FQGTGA. This CDR3 reads CASSSRQGLNFYEQHF. The CDR3 bases are TGTGCCAGCAGCTCCAGACAGGGCCTCAACTTCTACGAGCAGCACTTC.

The chain joins TRBV7-3 to TRBJ2-3; D may be TRBD1 or TRBD2 (6 bases each). This CDR3 contains 12 residues. The ends were cut back, 5 bases at V and 8 bases at J, with 11 bases in the middle. The germline gives CDR1 SGHTA, CDR2 FQGTGA. The CDR3, as DNA: TGTGCCAGCAGCCCCGGGGGCGGTACGCAGTATTTT. Encoded protein: CASSPGGGTQYF.

The chain couples TRBV2 to TRBJ2-2, with D possibly matching TRBD2 (6 bases). The CDR3 is 13 residues long. Per the germline V gene, CDR1 is SNHLY and CDR2 is FYNNEI. The V end lost 10 bases, the J end lost 0 bases, and 9 bases lay between the germline ends. This CDR3 is CATEGTNTGELFF. The CDR3 DNA reads as TGTGCCACGGAGGGTACGAACACCGGGGAGCTGTTTTTT. The variable domain in full, with the rest retrieved from reference TRBV2 and TRBJ2-2, is EPEVTQTPSHQVTQMGQEVILRCVPISNHLYFYWYRQILGQKVEFLVSFYNNEISEKSEIFDDQFSVERPDGSNFTLKIRSTKLEDSAMYFCATEGTNTGELFFGEGSRLTVL.

The rearrangement uses TRBV13 and TRBJ2-1; D is uncertain. The germline V gene encodes CDR1 PRHDT and CDR2 FYEKMQ (reference sequence). The CDR3 is made up of 13 amino acids. The V end was cut by 2 bases, the J end by 7 bases, with 9 bases between. The CDR3, as DNA: TGTGCCAGCAGCTTATACACTCTTAATGAGCAGTTCTTC. Its translation is CASSLYTLNEQFF.

The gene calls are TRBV11-2 and TRBJ1-6; tentative D call: TRBD1 (6 bases). Germline-derived CDR1 and CDR2 are SGHAT and FQNNGV. Trimming took off 1 base at V and 10 bases at J, with 17 bases between the two ends. This CDR3 region has 16 residues. CDR3 residues: CASSLGPGALRSPLHF. CDR3 coding DNA: TGTGCCAGCAGCTTAGGGCCAGGGGCCTTGAGGTCACCCCTCCACTTT. Full variable domain (rest looked up from reference TRBV11-2 and TRBJ1-6): EAGVAQSPRYKIIEKRQSVAFWCNPISGHATLYWYQQILGQGPKLLIQFQNNGVVDDSQLPKDRFSAERLKGVDSTLKIQPAKLEDSAVYLCASSLGPGALRSPLHFGNGTRLTVT.

This clone was found once. The rearrangement uses TRBV10-3 and TRBJ1-5; no reliable D call. This CDR3 has 15 amino acids. Trimming left V 4 bases short and J 0 bases short, with 10 bases between. In germline, CDR1 is ENHRY, CDR2 SYGVKD. CDR3 nucleotides: TGTGCCATCAGTGGGAAAGAAGATAGCAATCAGCCCCAGCATTTT. It is translated as CAISGKEDSNQPQHF.